This entry describes one T cell receptor beta chain. The data were taken from a study of blood T cell repertoires in COVID-19. On the study more broadly: From the United States, Italy and Spain came samples of acute and convalescent COVID-19. T cells, B-cell-depleted T cells, or PBMCs provided the cDNA or gDNA that served as material.

The CDR3 runs 14 residues. Unmatched junction bases numbered 10, after V lost 7 bases and J lost 9 bases. Germline lookup yields CDR1 SNHLY and CDR2 FYNNEI. Authors' processing steps: Estimated nucleated cell counts came from reference gene primer amplification. Only in-frame clones appear in the TCRdb table, and some are missing; sequencing was by immunoSEQ multiplex PCR. The V and J calls and clone size come from that table; D and trimming were worked out from the DNA. The sample carries about 130,000 clones, about four fifths recorded once. Sequencing used peripheral blood. This receptor was obtained from a woman aged 50 to 60 with acute or convalescent COVID-19. The rearrangement links TRBV2 to TRBJ2-1; 9 bases fit TRBD1. CDR3 DNA: TGTGCCAGCATAACGGTGGGACAGGGTGGTGAGCAGTTCTTC. Its protein product is CASITVGQGGEQFF.